Listed below are T cell receptor beta chains from one sample, sequenced in a study of cytomegalovirus exposure and HLA in healthy donors. Assay used: immunoSEQ multiplex PCR; TCRdb lists only in-frame clones, some missing. The data show some 70,000 clones, more than 75% seen once. What was sequenced was PBMCs. The receptors here all came from a man aged 18 to 29 in good health and CMV-seronegative. The CDR3 runs from the conserved cysteine through the conserved F or W. The D gene is left open where the match is weak. For some rows the clone size is stated as once, few or many, or as a class when expanded; others skip it.

CDR3 DNA: TGCGCCAGCAGCTCGGGACAACACGCCTACGAGCAGTACTTC
CDR3 protein: CASSSGQHAYEQYF
D gene: .
J gene: TRBJ2-7
V gene: TRBV5-1
clone size: .

CDR3 DNA: TGTGCCATCAGTCGGGAGGGAGTGGGTATCTATGGCTACACCTTC
CDR3 protein: CAISREGVGIYGYTF
D gene: .
J gene: TRBJ1-2
V gene: TRBV10-3
clone size: .

CDR3 DNA: TGTGCCAGCAGCTTTACAGGGGGCAATGAGCAGTTCTTC
CDR3 protein: CASSFTGGNEQFF
D gene: TRBD1
J gene: TRBJ2-1
V gene: TRBV6-5
clone size: .

CDR3 DNA: TGTGCCAGCAGTCAAACCAGACTTGGTCTTGGTTCACCCCTCCACTTT
CDR3 protein: CASSQTRLGLGSPLHF
D gene: .
J gene: TRBJ1-6
V gene: TRBV25-1
clone size: .

CDR3 DNA: TGTGCCAGCAGTGAAATCCCCCTAGCGGGGGGTTATAAGGCCGGGGAGCTGTTTTTT
CDR3 protein: CASSEIPLAGGYKAGELFF
D gene: TRBD2
J gene: TRBJ2-2
V gene: TRBV6-1
clone size: once

CDR3 DNA: TGTGCCAGCAGTGAAGATCGGCGGGGGGGTTCTGAAGATACGCAGTATTTT
CDR3 protein: CASSEDRRGGSEDTQYF
D gene: TRBD2
J gene: TRBJ2-3
V gene: TRBV6-1
clone size: .

CDR3 DNA: TGTGCCAGCAGTGACTCGGGGGATACCTATGGCTACACCTTC
CDR3 protein: CASSDSGDTYGYTF
D gene: .
J gene: TRBJ1-2
V gene: TRBV7-8
clone size: .

CDR3 DNA: TGCGCCAGCAGCAAACAGGGTATAGAGACCCAGTACTTC
CDR3 protein: CASSKQGIETQYF
D gene: .
J gene: TRBJ2-5
V gene: TRBV5-1
clone size: few

CDR3 DNA: TGTGCCAGCAGCTCACGGGGGGCCAAGGATGGCTACACCTTC
CDR3 protein: CASSSRGAKDGYTF
D gene: .
J gene: TRBJ1-2
V gene: TRBV13
clone size: few

CDR3 DNA: TGTGCCAGCAGCATGGAGGAGGGCGTTCAGGATACGCAGTATTTT
CDR3 protein: CASSMEEGVQDTQYF
D gene: .
J gene: TRBJ2-3
V gene: TRBV5-4
clone size: once

CDR3 DNA: TGTGCCTGGAGTGTAGCATTGAACACTGAAGCTTTCTTT
CDR3 protein: CAWSVALNTEAFF
D gene: .
J gene: TRBJ1-1
V gene: TRBV30
clone size: few

CDR3 DNA: TGTGCCAGCAGTACCACTCGACAGCCTTTTTATGGCTACACCTTC
CDR3 protein: CASSTTRQPFYGYTF
D gene: .
J gene: TRBJ1-2
V gene: TRBV27
clone size: .

CDR3 DNA: TGTGCCTGGACCACTACTCGAACTAGCGGGGGGACAGATACGCAGTATTTT
CDR3 protein: CAWTTTRTSGGTDTQYF
D gene: TRBD2
J gene: TRBJ2-3
V gene: TRBV30
clone size: .

CDR3 DNA: TGTGCCAGCTCACCTGCTAGCGGGAACTACGAGCAGTACTTC
CDR3 protein: CASSPASGNYEQYF
D gene: TRBD2
J gene: TRBJ2-7
V gene: TRBV18
clone size: .

CDR3 DNA: TGTGCCAGCAGGGGACAAATGAACACTGAAGCTTTCTTT
CDR3 protein: CASRGQMNTEAFF
D gene: .
J gene: TRBJ1-1
V gene: TRBV2
clone size: .

CDR3 DNA: TGTGCCAGCAGTGTGGGCAGGGGTTCCTACAATGAGCAGTTCTTC
CDR3 protein: CASSVGRGSYNEQFF
D gene: .
J gene: TRBJ2-1
V gene: TRBV2
clone size: .

CDR3 DNA: TGTGCCAGCAGTTTGAAGCGGGAAGCTTTCTTT
CDR3 protein: CASSLKREAFF
D gene: .
J gene: TRBJ1-1
V gene: TRBV25-1
clone size: .